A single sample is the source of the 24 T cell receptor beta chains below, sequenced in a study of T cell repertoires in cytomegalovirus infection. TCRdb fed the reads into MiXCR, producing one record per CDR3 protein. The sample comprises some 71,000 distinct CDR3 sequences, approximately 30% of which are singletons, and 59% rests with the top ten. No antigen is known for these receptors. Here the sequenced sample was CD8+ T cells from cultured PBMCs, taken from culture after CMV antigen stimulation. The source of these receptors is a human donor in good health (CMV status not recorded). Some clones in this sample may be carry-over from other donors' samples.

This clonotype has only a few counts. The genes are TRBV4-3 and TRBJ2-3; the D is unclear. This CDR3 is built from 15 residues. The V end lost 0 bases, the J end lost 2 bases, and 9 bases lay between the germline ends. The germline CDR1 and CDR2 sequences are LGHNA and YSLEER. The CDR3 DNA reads TGCGCCAGCAGCCAAGAGGAGCTAGACACAGATACGCAGTATTTT. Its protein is CASSQEELDTDTQYF.

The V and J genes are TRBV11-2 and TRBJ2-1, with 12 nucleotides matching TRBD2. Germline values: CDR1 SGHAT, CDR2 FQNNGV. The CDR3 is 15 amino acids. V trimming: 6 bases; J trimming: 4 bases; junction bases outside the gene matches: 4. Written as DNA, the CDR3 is TGTGCCAGCAGGACTAGCGGGAGTACGTACAATGAGCAGTTCTTC. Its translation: CASRTSGSTYNEQFF.

CDR3 sequence: CASSPRQGAGSYEQYF. CDR3 DNA: TGTGCCAGCAGCCCACGACAGGGGGCGGGATCCTACGAGCAGTACTTC. The rearrangement joins TRBV7-8 to TRBJ2-7; 10 nucleotides match TRBD1. This CDR3 has 16 amino acids. Germline CDR1 and CDR2: SGHVS and FQNEAQ. The junction had 8 bases not matched to a gene; V was cut back by 5 bases and J by 1 base.

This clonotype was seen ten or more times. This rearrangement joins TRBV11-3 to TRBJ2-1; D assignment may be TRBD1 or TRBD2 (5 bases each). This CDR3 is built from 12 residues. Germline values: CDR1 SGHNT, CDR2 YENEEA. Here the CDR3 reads CATRDLSDEQFF. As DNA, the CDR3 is TGTGCTACCCGGGACCTCTCGGATGAGCAGTTCTTC.

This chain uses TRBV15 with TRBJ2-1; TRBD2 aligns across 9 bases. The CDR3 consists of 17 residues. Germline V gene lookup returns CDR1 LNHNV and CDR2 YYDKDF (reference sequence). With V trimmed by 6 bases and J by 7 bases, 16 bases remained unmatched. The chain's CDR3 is CATRAPLSGRMGNEQFF. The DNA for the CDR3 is TGTGCCACCAGAGCCCCCCTTAGCGGGAGAATGGGAAATGAGCAGTTCTTC.

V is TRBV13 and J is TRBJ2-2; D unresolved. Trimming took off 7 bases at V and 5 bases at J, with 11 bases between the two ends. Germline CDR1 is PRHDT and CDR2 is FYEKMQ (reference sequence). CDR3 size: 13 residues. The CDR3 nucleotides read TGTGCCAGCACCCATTTTCAGACCGGGGAGCTGTTTTTT. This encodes CASTHFQTGELFF.

The chain's CDR3 is CASSLGLKYEQYF. CDR3 DNA sequence: TGTGCCAGCAGTTTAGGGTTAAAGTACGAGCAGTACTTC. This chain connects TRBV28 to TRBJ2-7; D uncertain. Germline assignment: CDR1 MDHEN and CDR2 SYDVKM. This CDR3 has 13 residues. V gave up 2 bases and J gave up 4 bases, with 9 bases separating them.

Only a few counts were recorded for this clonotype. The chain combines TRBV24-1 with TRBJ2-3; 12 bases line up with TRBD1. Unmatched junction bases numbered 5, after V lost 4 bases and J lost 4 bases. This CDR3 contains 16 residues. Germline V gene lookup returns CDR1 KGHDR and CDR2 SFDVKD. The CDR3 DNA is TGTGCCACCAGTGACCCGGGACAGGGGGCCTCAGATACGCAGTATTTT. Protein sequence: CATSDPGQGASDTQYF.

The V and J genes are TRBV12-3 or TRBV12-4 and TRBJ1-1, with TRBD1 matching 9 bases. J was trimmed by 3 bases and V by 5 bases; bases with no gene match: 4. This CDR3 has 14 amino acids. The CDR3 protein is CASSPTGGYTEAFF. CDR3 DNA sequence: TGTGCCAGCAGTCCTACAGGGGGCTACACTGAAGCTTTCTTT.

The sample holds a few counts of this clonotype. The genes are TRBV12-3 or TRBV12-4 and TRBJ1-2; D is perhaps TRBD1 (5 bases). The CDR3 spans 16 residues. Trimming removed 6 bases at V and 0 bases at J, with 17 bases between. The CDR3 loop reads CASSLSGAESNYGYTF. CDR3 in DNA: TGTGCCAGCAGCCTCTCCGGGGCGGAATCTAACTATGGCTACACCTTC.

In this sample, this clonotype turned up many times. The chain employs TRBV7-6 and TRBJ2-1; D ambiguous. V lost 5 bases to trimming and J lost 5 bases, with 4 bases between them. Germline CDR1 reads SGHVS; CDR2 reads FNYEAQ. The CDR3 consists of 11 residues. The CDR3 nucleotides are TGTGCCAGCAGCCAGCACAATGAGCAGTTCTTC. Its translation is CASSQHNEQFF. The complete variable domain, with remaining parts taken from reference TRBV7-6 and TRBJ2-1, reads GAGVSQSPRYKVTKRGQDVALRCDPISGHVSLYWYRQALGQGPEFLTYFNYEAQQDKSGLPNDRFSAERPEGSISTLTIQRTEQRDSAMYRCASSQHNEQFFGPGTRLTVL.

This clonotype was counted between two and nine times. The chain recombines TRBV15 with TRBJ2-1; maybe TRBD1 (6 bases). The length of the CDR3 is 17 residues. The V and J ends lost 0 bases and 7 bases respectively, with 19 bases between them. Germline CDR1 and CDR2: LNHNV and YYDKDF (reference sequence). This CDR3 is CATSRDSPGVGSNEQFF. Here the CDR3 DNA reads TGTGCCACCAGCAGAGATTCTCCAGGGGTGGGAAGTAATGAGCAGTTCTTC.

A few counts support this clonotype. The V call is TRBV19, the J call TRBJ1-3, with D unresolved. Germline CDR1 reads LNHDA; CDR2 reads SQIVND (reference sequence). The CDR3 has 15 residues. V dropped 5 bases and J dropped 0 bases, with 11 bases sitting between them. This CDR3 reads CASSPDGLSGNTIYF. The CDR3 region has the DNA TGTGCCAGTAGTCCGGACGGCCTCTCTGGAAACACCATATATTTT. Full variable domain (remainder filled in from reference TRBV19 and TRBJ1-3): DGGITQSPKYLFRKEGQNVTLSCEQNLNHDAMYWYRQDPGQGLRLIYYSQIVNDFQKGDIAEGYSVSREKKESFPLTVTSAQKNPTAFYLCASSPDGLSGNTIYFGEGSWLTVV.

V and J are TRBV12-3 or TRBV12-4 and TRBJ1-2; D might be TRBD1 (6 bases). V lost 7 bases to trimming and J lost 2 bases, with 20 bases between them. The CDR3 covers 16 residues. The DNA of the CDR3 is TGTGCCAGCAACCCAGAGACAGGAAACCTCAACTATGGCTACACCTTC. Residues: CASNPETGNLNYGYTF.

CDR3 coding DNA: TGCGCCAGCAGCTTGGCGTCGATGACAGTCTATGGCTACACCTTC. Translating gives CASSLASMTVYGYTF. V is TRBV5-1 and J is TRBJ1-2, with D possibly TRBD1 on 5 matching bases. Germline V gene data show CDR1 as SGHRS and CDR2 as YFSETQ. The ends were cut back, 0 bases at V and 4 bases at J, with 13 bases in the middle. The CDR3 runs 15 residues. The entire variable domain, with the rest obtained from reference TRBV5-1 and TRBJ1-2, is as follows: KAGVTQTPRYLIKTRGQQVTLSCSPISGHRSVSWYQQTPGQGLQFLFEYFSETQRNKGNFPGRFSGRQFSNSRSEMNVSTLELGDSALYLCASSLASMTVYGYTFGSGTRLTVV.

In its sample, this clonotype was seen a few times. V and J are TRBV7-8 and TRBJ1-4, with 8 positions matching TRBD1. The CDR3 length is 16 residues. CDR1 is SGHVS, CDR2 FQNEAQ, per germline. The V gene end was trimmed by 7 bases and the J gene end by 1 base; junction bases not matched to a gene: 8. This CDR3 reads CASTDRGVVTNEKLFF. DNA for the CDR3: TGTGCCAGCACAGACAGGGGCGTCGTAACTAATGAAAAACTGTTTTTT.

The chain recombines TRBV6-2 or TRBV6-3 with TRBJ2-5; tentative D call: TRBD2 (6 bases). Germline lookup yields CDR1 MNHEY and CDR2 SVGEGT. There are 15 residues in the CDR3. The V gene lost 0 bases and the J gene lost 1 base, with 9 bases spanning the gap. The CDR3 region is CASSYSTGLQETQYF. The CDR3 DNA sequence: TGTGCCAGCAGTTACTCGACGGGACTCCAAGAGACCCAGTACTTC.

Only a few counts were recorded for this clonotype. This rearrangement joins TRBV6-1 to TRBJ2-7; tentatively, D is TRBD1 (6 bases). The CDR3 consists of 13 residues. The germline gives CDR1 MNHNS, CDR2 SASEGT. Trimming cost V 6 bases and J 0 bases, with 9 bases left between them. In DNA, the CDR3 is TGTGCCAGCAGGAGGACAGACTCCTACGAGCAGTACTTC. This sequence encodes CASRRTDSYEQYF.

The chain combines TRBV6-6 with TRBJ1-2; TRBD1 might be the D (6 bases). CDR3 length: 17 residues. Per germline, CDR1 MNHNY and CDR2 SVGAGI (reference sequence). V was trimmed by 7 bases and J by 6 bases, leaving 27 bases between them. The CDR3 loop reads CASTYPMTNLDRDGYTF. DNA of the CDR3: TGTGCCAGCACCTATCCGATGACGAACTTGGACAGAGATGGCTACACCTTC.

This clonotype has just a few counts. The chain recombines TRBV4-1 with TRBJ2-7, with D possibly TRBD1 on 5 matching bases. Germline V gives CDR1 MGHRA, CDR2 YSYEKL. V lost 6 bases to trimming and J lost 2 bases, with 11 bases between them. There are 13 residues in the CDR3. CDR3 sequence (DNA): TGCGCCAGCAGATCGGACAACCCCTACGAGCAGTACTTC. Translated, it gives CASRSDNPYEQYF.

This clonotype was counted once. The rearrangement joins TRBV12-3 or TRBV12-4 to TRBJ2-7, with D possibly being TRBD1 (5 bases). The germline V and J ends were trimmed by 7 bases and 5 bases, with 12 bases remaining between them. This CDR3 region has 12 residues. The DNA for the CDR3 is TGTGCCAGCACCTGGGGCCGGGACGAGCAGTACTTC. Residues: CASTWGRDEQYF.

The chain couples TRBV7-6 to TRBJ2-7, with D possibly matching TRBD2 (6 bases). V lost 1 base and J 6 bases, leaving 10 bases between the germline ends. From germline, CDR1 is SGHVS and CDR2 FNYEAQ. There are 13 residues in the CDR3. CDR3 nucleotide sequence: TGTGCCAGCAGCTTAGGCCAGACTAGCGAGCAGTACTTC. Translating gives CASSLGQTSEQYF.

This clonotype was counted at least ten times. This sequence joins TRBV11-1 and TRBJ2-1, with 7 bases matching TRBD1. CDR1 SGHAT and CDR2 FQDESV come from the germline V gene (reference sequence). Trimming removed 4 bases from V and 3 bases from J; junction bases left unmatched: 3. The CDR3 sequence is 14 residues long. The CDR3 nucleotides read TGTGCCAGCAGCTCGACAGGGAACTACAATGAGCAGTTCTTC. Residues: CASSSTGNYNEQFF.

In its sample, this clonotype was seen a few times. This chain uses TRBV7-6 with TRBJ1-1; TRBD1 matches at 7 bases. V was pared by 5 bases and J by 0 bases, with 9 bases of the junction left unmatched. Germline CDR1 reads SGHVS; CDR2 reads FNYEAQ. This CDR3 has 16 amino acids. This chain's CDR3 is CASSGGTAGMNTEAFF. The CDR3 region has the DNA TGTGCCAGCAGCGGTGGGACAGCCGGAATGAACACTGAAGCTTTCTTT.